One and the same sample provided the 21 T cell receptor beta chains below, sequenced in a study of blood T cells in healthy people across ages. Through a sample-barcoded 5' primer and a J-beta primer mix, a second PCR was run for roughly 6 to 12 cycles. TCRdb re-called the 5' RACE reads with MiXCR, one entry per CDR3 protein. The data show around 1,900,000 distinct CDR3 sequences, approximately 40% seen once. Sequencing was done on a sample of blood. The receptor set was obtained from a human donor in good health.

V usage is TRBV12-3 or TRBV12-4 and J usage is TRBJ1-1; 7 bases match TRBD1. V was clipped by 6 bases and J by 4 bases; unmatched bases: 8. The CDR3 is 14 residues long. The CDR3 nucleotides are TGTGCCAGCAGCCAAAATCAGGGGGGCACTGAAGCTTTCTTT. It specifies CASSQNQGGTEAFF.

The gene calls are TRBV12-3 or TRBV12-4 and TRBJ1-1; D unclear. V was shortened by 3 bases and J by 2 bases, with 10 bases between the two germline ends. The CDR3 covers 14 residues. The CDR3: CASSFQSSNTEAFF. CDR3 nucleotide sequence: TGTGCCAGCAGTTTCCAATCTAGTAACACTGAAGCTTTCTTT.

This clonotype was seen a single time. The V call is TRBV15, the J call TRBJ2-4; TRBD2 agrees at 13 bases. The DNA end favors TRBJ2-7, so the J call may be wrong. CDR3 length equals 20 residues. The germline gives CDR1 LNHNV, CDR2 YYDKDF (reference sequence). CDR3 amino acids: CATSRDRLAGGLAPYYEQYF. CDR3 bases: TGTGCCACCAGCAGAGACCGACTAGCGGGGGGTTTAGCTCCCTACTACGAGCAGTACTTC.

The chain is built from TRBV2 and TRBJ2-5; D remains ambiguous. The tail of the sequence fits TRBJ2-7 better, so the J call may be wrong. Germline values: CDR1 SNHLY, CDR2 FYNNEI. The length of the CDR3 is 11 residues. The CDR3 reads CASSENREQYF. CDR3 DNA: TGTGCCAGCAGTGAGAATCGCGAGCAGTACTTC.

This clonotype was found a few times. The CDR3 loop is CSLRTGSYNEQFF. CDR3 coding DNA: TGCAGCCTCCGGACGGGTTCCTACAATGAGCAGTTCTTC. The chain employs TRBV29-1 and TRBJ2-1; D is unresolved. Germline CDR1 reads SQVTM; CDR2 reads ANQGSEA. The CDR3 totals 13 residues. The V end was cut by 8 bases, the J end by 1 base, with 12 bases between.

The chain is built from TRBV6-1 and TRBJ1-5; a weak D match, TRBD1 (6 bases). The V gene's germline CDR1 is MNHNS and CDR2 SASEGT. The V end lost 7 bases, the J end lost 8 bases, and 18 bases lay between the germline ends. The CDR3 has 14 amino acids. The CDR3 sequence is CASITQGFHEPQHF. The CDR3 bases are TGTGCCAGCATCACACAGGGCTTCCATGAGCCCCAGCATTTT.

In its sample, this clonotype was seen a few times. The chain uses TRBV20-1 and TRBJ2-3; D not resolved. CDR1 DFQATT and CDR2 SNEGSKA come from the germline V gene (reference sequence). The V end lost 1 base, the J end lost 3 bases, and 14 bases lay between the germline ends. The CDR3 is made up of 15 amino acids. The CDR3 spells CSARGGVTGTDTQYF. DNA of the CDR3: TGCAGTGCTAGAGGGGGTGTCACCGGGACAGATACGCAGTATTTT.

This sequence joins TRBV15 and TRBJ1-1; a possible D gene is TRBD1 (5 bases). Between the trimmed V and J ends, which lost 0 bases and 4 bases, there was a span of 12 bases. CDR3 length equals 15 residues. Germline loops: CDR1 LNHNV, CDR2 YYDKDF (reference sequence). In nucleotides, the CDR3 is TGTGCCACCAGCAGAGATTTAGGGGTGGGCACTGAAGCTTTCTTT. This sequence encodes CATSRDLGVGTEAFF.

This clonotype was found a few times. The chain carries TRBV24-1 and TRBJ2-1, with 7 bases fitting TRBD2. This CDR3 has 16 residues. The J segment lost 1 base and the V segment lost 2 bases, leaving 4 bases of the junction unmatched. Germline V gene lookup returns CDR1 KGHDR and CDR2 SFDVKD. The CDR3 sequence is CATSDWGGGSYNEQFF. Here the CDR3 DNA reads TGTGCCACCAGTGATTGGGGGGGAGGGTCCTACAATGAGCAGTTCTTC.

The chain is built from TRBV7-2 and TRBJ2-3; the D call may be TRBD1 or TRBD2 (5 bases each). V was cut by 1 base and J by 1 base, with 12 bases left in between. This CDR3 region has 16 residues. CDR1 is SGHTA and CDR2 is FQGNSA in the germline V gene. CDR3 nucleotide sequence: TGTGCCAGCAGCTTAGTGTGGGGGTCCGGCACAGATACGCAGTATTTT. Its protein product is CASSLVWGSGTDTQYF.

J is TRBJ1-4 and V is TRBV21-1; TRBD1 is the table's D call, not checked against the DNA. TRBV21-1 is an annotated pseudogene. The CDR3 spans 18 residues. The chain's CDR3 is CASSTARDRGPSNEKLFF. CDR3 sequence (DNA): TGTGCCAGCAGCACGGCACGGGACAGGGGACCCTCTAATGAAAAACTGTTTTTT.

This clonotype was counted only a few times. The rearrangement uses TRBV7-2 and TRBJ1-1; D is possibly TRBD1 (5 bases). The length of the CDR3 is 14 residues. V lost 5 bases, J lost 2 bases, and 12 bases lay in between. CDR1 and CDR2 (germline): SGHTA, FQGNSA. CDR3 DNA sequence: TGTGCCAGCAGCCCTCGACAGCCCAACACTGAAGCTTTCTTT. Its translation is CASSPRQPNTEAFF.

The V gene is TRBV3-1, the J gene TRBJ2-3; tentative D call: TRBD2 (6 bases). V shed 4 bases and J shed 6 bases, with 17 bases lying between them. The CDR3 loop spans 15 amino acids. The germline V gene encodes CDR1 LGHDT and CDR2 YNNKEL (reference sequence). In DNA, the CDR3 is TGTGCCAGCAGCCGCCTCCCCAGGGAGGATGATACGCAGTATTTT. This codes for CASSRLPREDDTQYF.

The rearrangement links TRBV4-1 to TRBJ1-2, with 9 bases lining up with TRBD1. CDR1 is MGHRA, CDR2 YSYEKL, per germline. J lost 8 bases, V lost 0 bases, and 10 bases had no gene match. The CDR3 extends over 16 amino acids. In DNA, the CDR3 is TGCGCCAGCAGCCAAGATCCCCTGGGACAGGGAAGAGGCTACACCTTC. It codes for CASSQDPLGQGRGYTF.

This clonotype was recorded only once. The DNA of the CDR3 is TGCAGTGCTCGTGGGGCAGTCGGCACTGAAGCTTTCTTT. Translating gives CSARGAVGTEAFF. The chain has TRBV20-1 and TRBJ1-1; a possible D gene is TRBD1 (5 bases). The CDR3 runs to 13 residues. Trimming took 5 bases from V and 4 from J, leaving 14 bases between them. Germline lookup yields CDR1 DFQATT and CDR2 SNEGSKA (reference sequence).

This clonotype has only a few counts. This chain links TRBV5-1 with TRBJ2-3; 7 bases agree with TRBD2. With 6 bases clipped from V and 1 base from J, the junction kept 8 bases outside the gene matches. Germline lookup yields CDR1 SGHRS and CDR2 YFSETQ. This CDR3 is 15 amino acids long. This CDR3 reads CASNPRDYGTDTQYF. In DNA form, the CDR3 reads TGCGCCAGCAACCCCCGGGACTACGGCACAGATACGCAGTATTTT.

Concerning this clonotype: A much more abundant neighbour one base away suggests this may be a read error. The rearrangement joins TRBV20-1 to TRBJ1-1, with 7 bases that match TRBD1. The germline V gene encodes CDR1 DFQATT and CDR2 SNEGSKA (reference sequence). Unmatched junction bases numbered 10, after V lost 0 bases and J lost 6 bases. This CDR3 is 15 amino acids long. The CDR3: CSAREPSTGKPEAFF. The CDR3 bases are TGCAGTGCTAGAGAGCCGTCGACAGGGAAACCTGAAGCTTTCTTT.

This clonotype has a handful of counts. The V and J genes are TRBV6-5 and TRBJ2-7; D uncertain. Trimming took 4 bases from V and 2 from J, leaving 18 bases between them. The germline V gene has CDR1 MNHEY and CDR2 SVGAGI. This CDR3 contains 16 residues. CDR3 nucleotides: TGTGCCAGCAGTTCAAACCGGAGAGTAGGAACCTACGAGCAGTACTTC. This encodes CASSSNRRVGTYEQYF.

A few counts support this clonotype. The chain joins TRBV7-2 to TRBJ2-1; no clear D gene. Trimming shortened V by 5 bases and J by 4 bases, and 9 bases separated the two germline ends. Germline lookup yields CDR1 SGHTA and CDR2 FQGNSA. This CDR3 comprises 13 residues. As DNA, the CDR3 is TGTGCCAGCAGCCCCCATGGATACAATGAGCAGTTCTTC. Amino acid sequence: CASSPHGYNEQFF.

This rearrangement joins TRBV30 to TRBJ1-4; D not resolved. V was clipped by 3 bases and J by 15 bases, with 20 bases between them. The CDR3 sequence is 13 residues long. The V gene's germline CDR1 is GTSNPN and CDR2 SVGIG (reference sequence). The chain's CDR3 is CAWSFHFEKGLFF. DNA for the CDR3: TGTGCCTGGAGCTTCCACTTCGAAAAAGGGTTGTTTTTT.

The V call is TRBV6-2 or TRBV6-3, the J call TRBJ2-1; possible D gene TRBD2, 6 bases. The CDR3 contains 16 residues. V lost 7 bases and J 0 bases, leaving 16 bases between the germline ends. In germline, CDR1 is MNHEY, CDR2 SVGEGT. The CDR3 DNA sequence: TGTGCCAGCACCAAGGTTGGGGGGAGCTCCTACAATGAGCAGTTCTTC. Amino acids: CASTKVGGSSYNEQFF.